The rows below give T cell receptor beta chains drawn from one sample of a study of beta chain features in type 1 diabetes. Sequencing used immunoSEQ multiplex PCR; TCRdb keeps in-frame clones, though not all of them. The sample yields around 300,000 clones, about 15% seen once. The source material was naive CD4+ T cells from blood. The source of these receptors is a man aged 18-30 years with type 1 diabetes. Both conserved end residues are part of each CDR3.

V gene,J gene,CDR3 protein
TRBV5-6,TRBJ1-1,CASSSTGYDTEAFF
TRBV18,TRBJ1-3,CASSETGIPGNTIYF
TRBV5-4,TRBJ2-5,CASSLAQLEETQYF
TRBV5-4,TRBJ2-3,CASSSKTSPDTQYF
TRBV4-3,TRBJ1-3,CASSQPGTAGNTIYF
TRBV9,TRBJ2-3,CASTRLAAADTQYF
TRBV11-3,TRBJ2-4,CASSQPFGLQYF
TRBV5-4,TRBJ1-5,CASSLGSEPQHF
TRBV6-5,TRBJ2-3,CASSYSLAGGPYTQYF
TRBV4-3,TRBJ2-7,CASSRQGWGEQYF
TRBV30,TRBJ1-3,CAWTPSGNTIYF
TRBV9,TRBJ1-2,CASSVDHGYGYTF
TRBV27,TRBJ2-7,CASSFVQGYEQYF
TRBV27,TRBJ2-1,CASSSRTSGGVSYNEQFF
TRBV18,TRBJ1-1,CASSPTAGDTEAFF
TRBV19,TRBJ2-7,CASTPGQGKREQYF
TRBV6-5,TRBJ2-5,CASSRGGRETQYF
TRBV7-9,TRBJ1-1,CASSSLGGNTEAFF
TRBV30,TRBJ2-3,CAWVTADTQYF
TRBV5-1,TRBJ2-1,CASSLHRDGSYNEQFF
TRBV30,TRBJ2-5,CAWSAQGTETQYF
TRBV11-2,TRBJ1-4,CASSLNQAGLFF
TRBV2,TRBJ2-4,CASSGLTRLAKNIQYF
TRBV7-2,TRBJ1-1,CASSKGLFTEAFF
TRBV27,TRBJ2-5,CASGGSGTAGETQYF
TRBV21-1,TRBJ2-7,CASSKRGQVSYEQYF
TRBV7-2,TRBJ2-5,CASSPVAETQYF
TRBV7-9,TRBJ1-2,CASSLARDHGYTF
TRBV7-9,TRBJ2-1,CASSLGSGSTYNEQFF
TRBV18,TRBJ1-4,CASSRSDNEKLFF
TRBV18,TRBJ2-1,CASSPLTLPSSEQFF
TRBV6-1,TRBJ2-1,CASSDNTYNEQFF
TRBV7-7,TRBJ2-3,CASSPGPTDTQYF
TRBV5-4,TRBJ1-1,CASSLGTGYTEAFF
TRBV4-1,TRBJ2-7,CASSQDRGGRGLTYEQYF
TRBV6-6,TRBJ1-5,CASRGRAPQHF
TRBV28,TRBJ1-5,CASSFSNQPQHF
TRBV5-1,TRBJ2-1,CASSRDRDNEQFF
TRBV7-9,TRBJ2-7,CASSPRPRHRFYEQYF
TRBV5-6,TRBJ2-5,CASRIRGGGPSQTQYF
TRBV30,TRBJ1-3,CAWSGGTSSGNTIYF
TRBV30,TRBJ2-2,CAWRSGGLRTGELFF
TRBV30,TRBJ1-5,CAWNRPGLSNQPQHF
TRBV19,TRBJ1-2,CASSRTGHGYTF
TRBV28,TRBJ2-4,CASREGAAKNIQYF
TRBV29-1,TRBJ2-5,CSVAPTDRGQETQYF
TRBV28,TRBJ2-3,CASYRRGTDTQYF
TRBV30,TRBJ1-1,CAWSSSGPEAFF
TRBV4-1,TRBJ2-1,CASSPGLAGKHEQFF
TRBV2,TRBJ2-7,CASSIDSRQYF
TRBV10-3,TRBJ1-6,CAISETGVDSPLHF
TRBV14,TRBJ1-1,CASSQGVNTEAFF
TRBV7-8,TRBJ2-7,CASSQRAKGGPAYEQYF
TRBV28,TRBJ2-7,CASSPSIYEQYF
TRBV6-1,TRBJ1-2,CASSETAGFDGYTF
TRBV27,TRBJ1-2,CASSRQGLDYGYTF
TRBV2,TRBJ2-3,CASEASTDTQYF
TRBV9,TRBJ2-3,CASSVHGRVADTQYF